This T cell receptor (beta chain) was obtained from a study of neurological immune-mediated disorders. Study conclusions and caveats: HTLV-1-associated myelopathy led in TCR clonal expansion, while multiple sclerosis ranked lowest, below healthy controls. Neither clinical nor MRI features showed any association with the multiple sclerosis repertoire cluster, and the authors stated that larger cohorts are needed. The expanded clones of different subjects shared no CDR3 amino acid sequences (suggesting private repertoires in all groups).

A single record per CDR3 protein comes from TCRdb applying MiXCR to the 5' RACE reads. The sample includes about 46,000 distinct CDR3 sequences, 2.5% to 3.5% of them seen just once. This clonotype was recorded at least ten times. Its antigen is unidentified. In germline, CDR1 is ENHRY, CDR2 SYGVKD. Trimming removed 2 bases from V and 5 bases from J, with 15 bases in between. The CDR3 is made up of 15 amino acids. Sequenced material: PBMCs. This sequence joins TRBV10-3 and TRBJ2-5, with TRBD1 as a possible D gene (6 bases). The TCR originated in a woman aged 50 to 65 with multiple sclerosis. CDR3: CAISELQMGAETQYF. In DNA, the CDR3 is TGTGCCATCAGTGAGCTCCAGATGGGGGCGGAGACCCAGTACTTC.